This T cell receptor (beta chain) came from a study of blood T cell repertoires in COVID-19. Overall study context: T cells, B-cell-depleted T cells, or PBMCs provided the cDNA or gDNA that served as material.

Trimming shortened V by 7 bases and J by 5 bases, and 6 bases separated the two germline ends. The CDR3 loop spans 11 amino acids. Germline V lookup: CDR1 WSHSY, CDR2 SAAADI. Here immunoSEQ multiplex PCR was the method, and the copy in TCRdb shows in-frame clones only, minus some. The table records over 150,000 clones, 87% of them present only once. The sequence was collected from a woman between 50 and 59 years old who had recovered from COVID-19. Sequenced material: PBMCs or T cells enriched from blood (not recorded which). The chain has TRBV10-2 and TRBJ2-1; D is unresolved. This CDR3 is CASTSDNEQFF. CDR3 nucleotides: TGCGCCAGCACTAGTGACAATGAGCAGTTCTTC.